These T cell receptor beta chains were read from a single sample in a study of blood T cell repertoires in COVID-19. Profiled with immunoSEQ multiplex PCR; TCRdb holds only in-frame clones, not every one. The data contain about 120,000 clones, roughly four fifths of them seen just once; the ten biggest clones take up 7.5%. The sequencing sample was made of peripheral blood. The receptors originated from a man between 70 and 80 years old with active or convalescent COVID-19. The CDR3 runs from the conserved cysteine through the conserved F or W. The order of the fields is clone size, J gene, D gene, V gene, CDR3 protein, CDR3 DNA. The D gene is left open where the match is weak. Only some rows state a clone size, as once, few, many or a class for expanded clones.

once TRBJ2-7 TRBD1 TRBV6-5 CASTLNRGSSYEQYF TGTGCCAGCACACTAAACAGGGGTTCTTCCTACGAGCAGTACTTC
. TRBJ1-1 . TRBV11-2 CASSLAQYTEAFF TGTGCCAGCAGCTTAGCCCAGTACACTGAAGCTTTCTTT
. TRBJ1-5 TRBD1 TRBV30 CAWGQGIDNQPQHF TGTGCCTGGGGACAGGGGATTGATAATCAGCCCCAGCATTTT
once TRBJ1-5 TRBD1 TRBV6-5 CASSNRGSNQPQHF TGTGCCAGCAGTAACAGGGGGAGCAATCAGCCCCAGCATTTT
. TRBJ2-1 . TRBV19 CASSIGVWALSYNEQFF TGTGCCAGTAGTATAGGGGTGTGGGCTCTCTCCTACAATGAGCAGTTCTTC
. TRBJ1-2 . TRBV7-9 CASSLPRQANFPNYGYTF TGTGCCAGCAGCTTACCGAGACAGGCAAACTTTCCTAACTATGGCTACACCTTC
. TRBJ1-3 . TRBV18 CASSPAGSGNTIYF TGTGCCAGCTCACCAGCAGGCTCTGGAAACACCATATATTTT
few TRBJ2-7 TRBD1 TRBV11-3 CASGTGSYEQYF TGTGCCTCCGGGACAGGGTCTTACGAGCAGTACTTC
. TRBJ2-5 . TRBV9 CASSPAGETQYF TGTGCCAGCAGCCCGGCGGGGGAGACCCAGTACTTC
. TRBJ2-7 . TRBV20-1 CSASLGSAFYEQYF TGCAGTGCTAGTCTGGGTAGCGCTTTCTACGAGCAGTACTTC
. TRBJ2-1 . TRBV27 CASRRLTRDEQFF TGTGCCAGCAGGCGGCTGACGAGGGATGAGCAGTTCTTC
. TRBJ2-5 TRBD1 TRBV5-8 CASSTGQGAKEETQYF TGTGCCAGCAGCACAGGACAGGGGGCTAAGGAGGAGACCCAGTACTTC
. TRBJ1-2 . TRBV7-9 CASSLQGNYGYTF TGTGCCAGCAGCTTACAGGGTAACTATGGCTACACCTTC
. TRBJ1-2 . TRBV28 CASSFDRPTGGYTF TGTGCCAGCAGTTTTGACAGGCCCACTGGGGGCTACACCTTC
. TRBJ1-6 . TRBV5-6 CASNTREVNSPLHF TGTGCCAGCAACACAAGGGAGGTCAATTCACCCCTCCACTTT
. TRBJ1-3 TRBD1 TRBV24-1 CATSGVRDRSSGNTIYF TGTGCCACCAGTGGGGTAAGGGACAGAAGCTCTGGAAACACCATATATTTT
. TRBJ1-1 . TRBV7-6 CASSLEVVRGPEAFF TGTGCCAGCAGCTTAGAAGTTGTCAGGGGTCCTGAAGCTTTCTTT
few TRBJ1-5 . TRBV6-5 CASAGLSNQPQHF TGTGCCAGCGCAGGCCTGAGCAATCAGCCCCAGCATTTT
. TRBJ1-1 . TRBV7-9 CASSAAGANTEAFF TGTGCCAGCAGCGCCGCCGGAGCGAACACTGAAGCTTTCTTT
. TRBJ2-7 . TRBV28 CAISDRWGSSYEQYF TGTGCCATATCAGACAGGTGGGGTTCCTCCTACGAGCAGTACTTC
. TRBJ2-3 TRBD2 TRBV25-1 CASSDRGLTSGTDTQYF TGTGCCAGCAGTGATCGGGGCTTGACTAGCGGCACAGATACGCAGTATTTT
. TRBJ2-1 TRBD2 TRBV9 CASSVGLAGPTNEQFF TGTGCCAGCAGCGTAGGGCTAGCGGGACCAACCAATGAGCAGTTCTTC
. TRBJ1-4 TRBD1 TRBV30 CAWSADRGHEKLFF TGTGCCTGGAGCGCCGACAGGGGGCATGAAAAACTGTTTTTT
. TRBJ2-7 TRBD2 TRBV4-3 CASSQEREFYYEQYF TGCGCCAGCAGCCAAGAGCGGGAGTTTTACTACGAGCAGTACTTC
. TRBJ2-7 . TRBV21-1 CASSKGGRGSPCEQYF TGTGCCAGCAGCAAAGGGGGCAGGGGGTCCCCATGTGAGCAGTACTTC
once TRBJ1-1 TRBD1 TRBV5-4 CASSPGQGHTEAFF TGTGCCAGCAGCCCGGGACAGGGGCACACTGAAGCTTTCTTT
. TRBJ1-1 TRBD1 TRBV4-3 CASSQGQVNTEAFF TGCGCCAGCAGCCAGGGACAGGTGAACACTGAAGCTTTCTTT
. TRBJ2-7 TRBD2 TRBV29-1 CSVAGLNLDEQYF TGCAGCGTTGCGGGACTAAACCTTGACGAGCAGTACTTC
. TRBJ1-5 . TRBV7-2 CASSLEFPRVPQHF TGTGCCAGCAGCTTAGAGTTCCCGAGGGTGCCCCAGCATTTT
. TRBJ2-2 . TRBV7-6 CASSQRQGGNTGELFF TGTGCCAGCAGCCAACGACAGGGAGGGAACACCGGGGAGCTGTTTTTT
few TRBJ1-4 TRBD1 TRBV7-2 CASSPSGQLRGKLFF TGTGCCAGCAGCCCGTCGGGACAGCTGAGGGGAAAACTGTTTTTT
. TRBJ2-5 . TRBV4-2 CASSQAGAEETQYF TGTGCCAGCAGCCAAGCAGGGGCGGAGGAGACCCAGTACTTC
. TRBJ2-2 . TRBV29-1 CSVAGAGRGLLSTGELFF TGCAGCGTGGCTGGGGCGGGGCGGGGGCTCCTTTCGACCGGGGAGCTGTTTTTT
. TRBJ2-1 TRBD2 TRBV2 CASNPTSGGRNNEQFF TGTGCCAGCAACCCGACTAGCGGGGGGCGGAACAATGAGCAGTTCTTC
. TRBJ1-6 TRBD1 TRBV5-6 CASSFRQGAGSPLHF TGTGCCAGCAGCTTCCGACAGGGGGCTGGTTCACCCCTCCACTTT
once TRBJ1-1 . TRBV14 CASSQVAGVSEAFF TGTGCCAGCAGCCAAGTGGCGGGTGTCAGTGAAGCTTTCTTT
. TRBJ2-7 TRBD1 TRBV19 CASSIRPGTGSYEQYF TGTGCCAGTAGTATTCGACCCGGGACAGGTTCCTACGAGCAGTACTTC
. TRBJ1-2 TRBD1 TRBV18 CASSPGQGPNYGYTF TGTGCCAGCTCACCAGGACAGGGTCCCAACTATGGCTACACCTTC
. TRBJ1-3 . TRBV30 CAWRTGSFGNTIYF TGTGCCTGGAGAACAGGGAGTTTTGGAAACACCATATATTTT
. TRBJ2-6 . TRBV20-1 CSASAQSGANVLTF TGCAGTGCTAGTGCCCAGTCTGGGGCCAACGTCCTGACTTTC
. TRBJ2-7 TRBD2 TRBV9 CASSATSGGAWEQYF TGTGCCAGCAGCGCGACTAGCGGGGGGGCATGGGAGCAGTACTTC
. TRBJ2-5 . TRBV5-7 CASTTWETQYF TGTGCCAGCACCACTTGGGAGACCCAGTACTTC
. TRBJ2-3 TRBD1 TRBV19 CASSPRPGTGSHTQYF TGTGCCAGTAGTCCTCGTCCCGGGACAGGGTCACATACGCAGTATTTT
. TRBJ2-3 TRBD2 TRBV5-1 CASSPSGGFSTDTQYF TGCGCCAGCAGTCCCAGCGGGGGGTTTAGCACAGATACGCAGTATTTT
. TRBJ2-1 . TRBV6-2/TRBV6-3 CASSYPAGNGNEQFF TGTGCCAGCAGTTACCCCGCAGGTAACGGCAATGAGCAGTTCTTC
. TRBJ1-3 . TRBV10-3 CAISEREGNTIYF TGTGCCATCAGTGAGAGGGAGGGAAACACCATATATTTT
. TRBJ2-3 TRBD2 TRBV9 CASSGGSFTQYF TGTGCCAGCAGCGGCGGGAGTTTTACCCAGTATTTT
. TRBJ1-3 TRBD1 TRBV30 CAWSTGQAPGNTIYF TGTGCCTGGAGTACCGGACAGGCCCCTGGAAACACCATATATTTT
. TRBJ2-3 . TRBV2 CASSTERSTDTQYF TGTGCCAGCAGTACAGAACGGAGCACAGATACGCAGTATTTT
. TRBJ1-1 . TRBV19 CASEQNTEAFF TGTGCCAGTGAACAGAACACTGAAGCTTTCTTT
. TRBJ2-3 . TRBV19 CASSITGTDTQYF TGTGCCAGTAGTATTACAGGGACAGATACGCAGTATTTT